These 22 T cell receptor beta chains were all obtained from the same sample, sequenced in a study of OX40 agonist ivuxolimab in advanced cancers. TCRdb keeps only in-frame clones here, not all; method: immunoSEQ multiplex PCR. This sample has approximately 70,000 clones, with roughly 83% found just once. This sample comprised CD4+ or CD8+ T cells sorted from blood, obtained in a trial of the OX40 agonist ivuxolimab. These receptors were obtained from an adult with an advanced solid tumor such as melanoma, head and neck, liver or kidney cancer.

V gene TRBV5-5 combines with J gene TRBJ2-7, with 8 bases aligning to TRBD2. The CDR3 contains 14 residues. The trim removed 0 bases at V and 9 bases at J, leaving 8 bases unmatched. Germline V gene data show CDR1 as SGHKS and CDR2 as YYEKEE (reference sequence). The DNA for the CDR3 is TGTGCCAGCAGCTTGGCCCAGCGGGAGCACGGGCAGTACTTC. It specifies CASSLAQREHGQYF.

The V gene is TRBV6-6, the J gene TRBJ2-5; D gene ambiguous. V lost 8 bases, J lost 5 bases, and 9 bases lay in between. Germline CDR1 and CDR2: MNHNY and SVGAGI (reference sequence). This CDR3 comprises 11 residues. As DNA, the CDR3 is TGTGCCAGCTCACCTGGGGAGACCCAGTACTTC. Protein sequence: CASSPGETQYF.

The chain joins TRBV27 to TRBJ2-1; D perhaps matches TRBD2 (7 bases). Trimming stripped 8 bases from V and 0 bases from J, with 11 bases between. The CDR3 runs 14 residues. Germline V gene lookup returns CDR1 MNHEY and CDR2 SMNVEV (reference sequence). CDR3 nucleotides: TGTGCCAGCCGAGGGGGGGACTCCTACAATGAGCAGTTCTTC. Encoded protein: CASRGGDSYNEQFF.

The chain links TRBV30 to TRBJ1-1, with TRBD1 identical over 8 bases. Germline-derived CDR1 and CDR2 are GTSNPN and SVGIG (reference sequence). The CDR3 covers 16 residues. J was trimmed by 0 bases and V by 3 bases; bases with no gene match: 9. CDR3 sequence: CAWRSAGGLMNTEAFF. The CDR3, as DNA: TGTGCCTGGAGGTCAGCAGGGGGCCTCATGAACACTGAAGCTTTCTTT.

J is TRBJ2-1 and V is TRBV5-8; a weak D match, TRBD2 (6 bases). The CDR3 is 14 amino acids. Germline V gene lookup returns CDR1 SGHTS and CDR2 YDEGEE. The V gene lost 2 bases and the J gene lost 4 bases, with 10 bases spanning the gap. The DNA for the CDR3 is TGTGCCAGCAGCTTTAACGCGGGATACAATGAGCAGTTCTTC. Translating it yields CASSFNAGYNEQFF.

This chain connects TRBV6-1 to TRBJ1-1; D might be TRBD1 (6 bases). Germline values: CDR1 MNHNS, CDR2 SASEGT. Trimming cost V 8 bases and J 0 bases, with 10 bases left between them. The CDR3 sequence is 13 residues long. CDR3 DNA sequence: TGTGCCAGCGGGGGACACCTGAACACTGAAGCTTTCTTT. Translated: CASGGHLNTEAFF.

The chain carries TRBV5-4 and TRBJ1-1; 9 bases line up with TRBD1. Germline trimming cut 4 bases from V and 5 bases from J; bases unmatched to any gene: 12. Germline V gene sequence: CDR1 SGHNT, CDR2 YYREEE (reference sequence). The CDR3 runs to 16 residues. The CDR3 is CASSLRDRDGWTEAFF. CDR3 DNA: TGTGCCAGCAGCCTCCGGGACAGGGACGGTTGGACTGAAGCTTTCTTT.

This clone was seen a few times. The sample carries other DNA sequences with the same CDR3. The rearrangement links TRBV2 to TRBJ2-7; no reliable D call. The length of the CDR3 is 10 residues. Trimming took 6 bases from V and 3 from J, leaving 3 bases between them. CDR1 and CDR2 (germline): SNHLY, FYNNEI. The DNA of the CDR3 is TGTGCCAGCAGGAGCTACGAGCAGTACTTC. Translation: CASRSYEQYF.

This clone has only one observation. The V gene is TRBV18, the J gene TRBJ2-1; either TRBD1 or TRBD2 may fit D (5 bases each). This CDR3 spans 17 amino acids. Germline V gene data show CDR1 as KGHSH and CDR2 as LQKENI. V was shortened by 2 bases and J by 0 bases, with 14 bases between the two germline ends. The CDR3 nucleotides read TGTGCCAGCTCACCAGATCGTATGGGGACCTCCTACAATGAGCAGTTCTTC. Residues: CASSPDRMGTSYNEQFF.

This chain uses TRBV4-1 with TRBJ2-5, with D unclear. Trimming took off 0 bases at V and 4 bases at J, with 3 bases between the two ends. CDR1 and CDR2 (germline): MGHRA, YSYEKL. The CDR3 totals 12 residues. The CDR3 spells CASSQDRETQYF. The DNA for the CDR3 is TGCGCCAGCAGCCAAGATCGAGAGACCCAGTACTTC.

In the case of this clone: A read error may produce the germline difference seen at one junction end. V and J are TRBV7-2 and TRBJ2-7; possibly TRBD2 for D (10 bases). This CDR3 contains 12 residues. Germline V gene lookup returns CDR1 SGHTA and CDR2 FQGNSA. The CDR3 is CASSTSGTGRSF. The CDR3 bases are TGTGCCAGCAGCACTAGCGGGACAGGGAGGTCCTTC.

This chain links TRBV9 with TRBJ1-1; TRBD1 matches 9 bases. Germline values: CDR1 SGDLS, CDR2 YYNGEE. This CDR3 has 17 amino acids. J gave up 6 bases and V 0 bases, and 12 bases lay outside the gene matches. This chain's CDR3 is CASSVDSLWGQGAEAFF. CDR3 nucleotides: TGTGCCAGCAGCGTAGATTCATTGTGGGGACAGGGTGCTGAAGCTTTCTTT.

This rearrangement joins TRBV5-1 to TRBJ2-5; TRBD1 is a possible D gene (6 bases). There are 15 residues in the CDR3. The germline gives CDR1 SGHRS, CDR2 YFSETQ. The germline V and J ends were trimmed by 2 bases and 5 bases, with 16 bases remaining between them. The chain's CDR3 is CASSFLDLQGETQYF. The CDR3 DNA reads as TGCGCCAGCAGCTTTTTGGACCTTCAGGGGGAGACCCAGTACTTC.

The V gene is TRBV7-2, the J gene TRBJ1-2; D perhaps matches TRBD1 (5 bases). V lost 4 bases, J lost 8 bases, and 20 bases lay in between. CDR3 length equals 15 residues. CDR1 is SGHTA, CDR2 FQGNSA, per germline. Written as DNA, the CDR3 is TGTGCCAGCAGCTCCGCCGAACGGGACCGCAAGGGCTACACCTTC. Residues: CASSSAERDRKGYTF.

This chain connects TRBV27 to TRBJ1-5; D gene ambiguous. The V gene lost 1 base and the J gene lost 8 bases, with 12 bases spanning the gap. Looked up from germline, CDR1 is MNHEY and CDR2 is SMNVEV (reference sequence). The CDR3 contains 14 residues. The CDR3 is CASSLWGDREPQHF. The CDR3 DNA reads TGTGCCAGCAGTTTATGGGGAGATAGGGAGCCCCAGCATTTT.

V gene TRBV6-4 combines with J gene TRBJ1-1; D remains ambiguous. This CDR3 spans 11 amino acids. The V end lost 4 bases, the J end lost 10 bases, and 10 bases lay between the germline ends. CDR1 and CDR2 (germline): MRHNA, SNTAGT. The CDR3 reads CASSVQKAAFF. Written as DNA, the CDR3 is TGTGCCAGCAGTGTACAGAAGGCAGCTTTCTTT.

With respect to this clone: Relative to the germline gene, one junction end is altered; a read error may explain this. V usage is TRBV10-3 and J usage is TRBJ1-5, with no clear D. This CDR3 region has 15 residues. CDR1 and CDR2 (germline): ENHRY, SYGVKD. The CDR3 sequence: CAISESIHSNRPQHF. CDR3 nucleotide sequence: TGTGCCATCAGTGAAAGCATCCATAGCAATCGGCCCCAGCATTTT.

The chain is built from TRBV6-1 and TRBJ1-3, with D unclear. The V end lost 4 bases, the J end lost 5 bases, and 9 bases lay between the germline ends. This CDR3 has 13 residues. The germline gives CDR1 MNHNS, CDR2 SASEGT. CDR3 amino acids: CASSVGGRNTIYF. CDR3 in DNA: TGTGCCAGCAGTGTCGGAGGACGAAACACCATATATTTT.

The rearrangement uses TRBV2 and TRBJ2-3; TRBD1 is a possible D gene (5 bases). Per the germline V gene, CDR1 is SNHLY and CDR2 is FYNNEI. This CDR3 spans 17 amino acids. Trimming cost V 2 bases and J 3 bases, with 18 bases left between them. CDR3 sequence reads: CASSEMAIGRVTDTQYF. The CDR3 coding sequence is TGTGCCAGCAGTGAAATGGCGATCGGCAGGGTGACAGATACGCAGTATTTT.

The chain has TRBV30 and TRBJ1-1; TRBD1 is a possible D gene (5 bases). V was pared by 4 bases and J by 4 bases, with 10 bases between. Germline V gives CDR1 GTSNPN, CDR2 SVGIG (reference sequence). The CDR3 has 12 residues. In DNA form, the CDR3 reads TGTGCCTGGATGGGGGTGGGCACTGAAGCTTTCTTT. The encoded protein is CAWMGVGTEAFF.

The chain carries TRBV11-3 and TRBJ2-3; possible D gene TRBD1, 6 bases. V lost 5 bases, J lost 4 bases, and 13 bases lay in between. Germline CDR1 is SGHNT and CDR2 is YENEEA. There are 14 residues in the CDR3. CDR3 protein: CASSPTGLADTQYF. Written as DNA, the CDR3 is TGTGCCAGCAGCCCTACAGGGTTAGCAGATACGCAGTATTTT.

The chain employs TRBV12-5 and TRBJ2-1; D is ambiguous. Germline assignment: CDR1 LGHNT and CDR2 FRNRAP. V gave up 3 bases and J gave up 2 bases, with 11 bases separating them. The CDR3 loop spans 15 amino acids. CDR3 loop: CASGLSQLPYNEQFF. CDR3 coding DNA: TGTGCTAGTGGTTTATCACAGCTGCCCTACAATGAGCAGTTCTTC. The whole variable domain, remainder taken from reference TRBV12-5 and TRBJ2-1, is DARVTQTPRHKVTEMGQEVTMRCQPILGHNTVFWYRQTMMQGLELLAYFRNRAPLDDSGMPKDRFSAEMPDATLATLKIQPSEPRDSAVYFCASGLSQLPYNEQFFGPGTRLTVL.